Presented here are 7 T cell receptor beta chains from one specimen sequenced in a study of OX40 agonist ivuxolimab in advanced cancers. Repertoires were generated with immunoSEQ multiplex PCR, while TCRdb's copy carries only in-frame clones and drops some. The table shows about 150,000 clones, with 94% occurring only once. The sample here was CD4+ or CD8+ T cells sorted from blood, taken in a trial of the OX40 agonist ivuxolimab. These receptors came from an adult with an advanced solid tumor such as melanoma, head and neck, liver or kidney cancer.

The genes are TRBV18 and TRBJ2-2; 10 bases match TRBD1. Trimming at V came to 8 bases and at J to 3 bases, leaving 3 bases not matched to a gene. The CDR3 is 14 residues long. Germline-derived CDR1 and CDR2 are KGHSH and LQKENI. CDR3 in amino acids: CASPGQGHTGELFF. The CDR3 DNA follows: TGTGCCAGCCCGGGACAGGGGCACACCGGGGAGCTGTTTTTT. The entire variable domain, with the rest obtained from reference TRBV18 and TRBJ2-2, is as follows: NAGVMQNPRHLVRRRGQEARLRCSPMKGHSHVYWYRQLPEEGLKFMVYLQKENIIDESGMPKERFSAEFPKEGPSILRIQQVVRGDSAAYFCASPGQGHTGELFFGEGSRLTVL.

The chain's CDR3 is CASSPPGRSYEQYF. CDR3 bases: TGTGCCAGCAGCCCCCCAGGAAGGTCCTACGAGCAGTACTTC. This rearrangement joins TRBV6-5 to TRBJ2-7; D is ambiguous. Trimming cost V 6 bases and J 1 base, with 13 bases left between them. There are 14 residues in the CDR3. Germline V gives CDR1 MNHEY, CDR2 SVGAGI.

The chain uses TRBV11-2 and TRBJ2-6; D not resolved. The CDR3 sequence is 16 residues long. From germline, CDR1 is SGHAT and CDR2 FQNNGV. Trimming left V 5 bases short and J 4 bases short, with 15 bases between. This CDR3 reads CASSVSPPNGANVLTF. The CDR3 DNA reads TGTGCCAGCAGCGTTTCCCCCCCGAACGGGGCCAACGTCCTGACTTTC.

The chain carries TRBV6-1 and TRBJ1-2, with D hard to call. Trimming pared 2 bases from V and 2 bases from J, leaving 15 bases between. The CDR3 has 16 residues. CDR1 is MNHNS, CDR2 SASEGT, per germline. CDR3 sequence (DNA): TGTGCCAGCAGTGAATGGGTGTCTTCAGGCAACTATGGCTACACCTTC. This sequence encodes CASSEWVSSGNYGYTF.

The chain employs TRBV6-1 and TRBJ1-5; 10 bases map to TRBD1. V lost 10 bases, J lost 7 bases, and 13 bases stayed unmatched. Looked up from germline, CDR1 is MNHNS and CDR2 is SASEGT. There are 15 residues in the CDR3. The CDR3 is CATRGDRGGRQPQHF. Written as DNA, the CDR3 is TGTGCCACCAGGGGGGACAGGGGCGGTCGGCAGCCCCAGCATTTT.

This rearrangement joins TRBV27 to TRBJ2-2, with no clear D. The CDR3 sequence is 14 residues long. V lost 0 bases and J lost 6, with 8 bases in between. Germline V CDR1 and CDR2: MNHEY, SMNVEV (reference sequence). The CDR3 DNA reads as TGTGCCAGCAGTTTATCGAATCGACCCGGGGAGCTGTTTTTT. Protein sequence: CASSLSNRPGELFF.

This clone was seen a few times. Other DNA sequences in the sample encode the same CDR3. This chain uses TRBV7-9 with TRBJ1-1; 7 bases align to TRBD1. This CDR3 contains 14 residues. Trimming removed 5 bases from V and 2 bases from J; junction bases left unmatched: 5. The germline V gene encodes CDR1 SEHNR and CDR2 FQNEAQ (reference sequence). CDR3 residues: CASSLRQGNTEAFF. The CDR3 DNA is TGTGCCAGCAGCCTCCGACAGGGTAACACTGAAGCTTTCTTT. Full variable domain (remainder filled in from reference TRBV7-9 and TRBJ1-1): DTGVSQNPRHKITKRGQNVTFRCDPISEHNRLYWYRQTLGQGPEFLTYFQNEAQLEKSRLLSDRFSAERPKGSFSTLEIQRTEQGDSAMYLCASSLRQGNTEAFFGQGTRLTVV.